The 7 T cell receptor beta chains below come from one sample, sequenced in a study of blood T cell repertoires in COVID-19. The method was immunoSEQ multiplex PCR; TCRdb's version includes in-frame clones alone and lacks a portion of them. Among 200,000 or so clones listed, 70% to 85% were seen once. The specimen was peripheral blood. The receptors here all came from a human donor with acute or convalescent COVID-19. The donor label of this sample is uncertain.

The rearrangement joins TRBV6-6 to TRBJ1-4; the D is unclear. Trimming stripped 5 bases from V and 10 bases from J, with 17 bases between. Germline-derived CDR1 and CDR2 are MNHNY and SVGAGI (reference sequence). This CDR3 is 14 amino acids long. The CDR3: CASSLTLGGAKLFF. Here the CDR3 DNA reads TGTGCCAGCAGTCTGACTTTAGGAGGTGCAAAACTGTTTTTT.

The chain has TRBV5-1 and TRBJ1-3; 8 bases fit TRBD1. This CDR3 has 16 amino acids. Germline CDR1 reads SGHRS; CDR2 reads YFSETQ. Trimming cost V 0 bases and J 2 bases; bases outside gene matches: 4. The CDR3 nucleotides are TGCGCCAGCAGCTTGGGACCGACAGGGGCTGGAAACACCATATATTTT. Translating it yields CASSLGPTGAGNTIYF. The full variable domain, completed using reference TRBV5-1 and TRBJ1-3, is KAGVTQTPRYLIKTRGQQVTLSCSPISGHRSVSWYQQTPGQGLQFLFEYFSETQRNKGNFPGRFSGRQFSNSRSEMNVSTLELGDSALYLCASSLGPTGAGNTIYFGEGSWLTVV.

The chain employs TRBV7-8 and TRBJ1-5, with TRBD1 matching 8 bases. The J segment lost 1 base and the V segment lost 5 bases, leaving 10 bases of the junction unmatched. The germline V gene has CDR1 SGHVS and CDR2 FQNEAQ. This CDR3 has 17 residues. CDR3 region: CASSDLMDRVSNQPQHF. In DNA form, the CDR3 reads TGTGCCAGCAGCGACCTCATGGACAGGGTGAGCAATCAGCCCCAGCATTTT.

V usage is TRBV2 and J usage is TRBJ1-4; no clear D. Germline V gene lookup returns CDR1 SNHLY and CDR2 FYNNEI. V was trimmed by 8 bases and J by 7 bases, leaving 14 bases between them. The CDR3 extends over 13 amino acids. CDR3 DNA: TGTGCCAGCTTCTTCTTCCCGGGTGAAAAACTGTTTTTT. Translation: CASFFFPGEKLFF. Combining the CDR3 with reference TRBV2 and TRBJ1-4 gives the whole variable domain EPEVTQTPSHQVTQMGQEVILRCVPISNHLYFYWYRQILGQKVEFLVSFYNNEISEKSEIFDDQFSVERPDGSNFTLKIRSTKLEDSAMYFCASFFFPGEKLFFGSGTQLSVL.

The chain joins TRBV30 to TRBJ1-2; D perhaps matches TRBD1 (5 bases). Per the germline V gene, CDR1 is GTSNPN and CDR2 is SVGIG (reference sequence). The CDR3 has 14 residues. Trimming shortened V by 3 bases and J by 2 bases, and 13 bases separated the two germline ends. The CDR3 loop reads CAWSPFGGNYGYTF. The CDR3 region has the DNA TGTGCCTGGAGCCCCTTCGGGGGGAACTATGGCTACACCTTC. Full variable domain (missing parts from reference TRBV30 and TRBJ1-2): SQTIHQWPATLVQPVGSPLSLECTVEGTSNPNLYWYRQAAGRGLQLLFYSVGIGQISSEVPQNLSASRPQDRQFILSSKKLLLSDSGFYLCAWSPFGGNYGYTFGSGTRLTVV.

The genes are TRBV27 and TRBJ2-1; 7 bases map to TRBD1. V lost 7 bases and J lost 4; bases outside the gene matches: 7. The CDR3 covers 14 residues. CDR1 and CDR2 from the germline V gene are MNHEY and SMNVEV (reference sequence). The CDR3 loop is CASNQDRTYNEQFF. CDR3 nucleotide sequence: TGTGCCAGCAATCAGGACAGGACTTACAATGAGCAGTTCTTC.

The chain recombines TRBV7-2 with TRBJ1-2; no definite D call. The ends were cut back, 2 bases at V and 0 bases at J, with 10 bases in the middle. This CDR3 is 15 amino acids long. In germline, CDR1 is SGHTA, CDR2 FQGNSA. The CDR3 bases are TGTGCCAGCAGCTTACGACAACCCGCTAACTATGGCTACACCTTC. Translation: CASSLRQPANYGYTF.